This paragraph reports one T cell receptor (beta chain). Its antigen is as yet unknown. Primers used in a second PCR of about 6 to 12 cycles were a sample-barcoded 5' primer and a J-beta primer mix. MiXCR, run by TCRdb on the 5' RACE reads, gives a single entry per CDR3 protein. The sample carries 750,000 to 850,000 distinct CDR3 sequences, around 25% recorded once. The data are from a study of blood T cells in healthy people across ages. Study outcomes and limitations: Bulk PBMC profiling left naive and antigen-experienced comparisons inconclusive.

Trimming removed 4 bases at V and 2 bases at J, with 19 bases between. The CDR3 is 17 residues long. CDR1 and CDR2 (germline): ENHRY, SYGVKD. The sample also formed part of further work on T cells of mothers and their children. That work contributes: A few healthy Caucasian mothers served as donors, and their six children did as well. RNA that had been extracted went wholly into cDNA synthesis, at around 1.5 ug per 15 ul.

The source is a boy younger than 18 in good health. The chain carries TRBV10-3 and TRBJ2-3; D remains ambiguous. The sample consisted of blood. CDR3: CAISGAGDVAVTDTQYF. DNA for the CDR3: TGTGCCATCAGTGGGGCTGGCGATGTGGCCGTCACAGATACGCAGTATTTT.